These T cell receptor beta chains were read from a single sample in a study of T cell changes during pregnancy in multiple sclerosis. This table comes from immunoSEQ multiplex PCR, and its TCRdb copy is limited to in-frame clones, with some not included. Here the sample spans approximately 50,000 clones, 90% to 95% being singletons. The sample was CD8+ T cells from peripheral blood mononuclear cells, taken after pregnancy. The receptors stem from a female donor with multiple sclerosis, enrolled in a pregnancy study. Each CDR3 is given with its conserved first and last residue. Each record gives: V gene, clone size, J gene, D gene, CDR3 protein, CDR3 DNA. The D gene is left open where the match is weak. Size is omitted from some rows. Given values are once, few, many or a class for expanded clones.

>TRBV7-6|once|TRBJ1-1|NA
CASSLGSSGAEAFF
TGTGCCAGCAGCTTAGGGTCATCAGGGGCTGAAGCTTTCTTT
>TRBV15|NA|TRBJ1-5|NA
CATSSTGDNQPQHF
TGTGCCACCAGCAGTACGGGGGACAATCAGCCCCAGCATTTT
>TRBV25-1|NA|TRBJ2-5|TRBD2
CASSESGGAPRERETQYF
TGTGCCAGCAGTGAGTCCGGGGGGGCCCCCAGGGAGAGAGAGACCCAGTACTTC
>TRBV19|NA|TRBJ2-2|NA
CASNGGPTGELFF
TGTGCCAGTAACGGAGGGCCAACCGGGGAGCTGTTTTTT
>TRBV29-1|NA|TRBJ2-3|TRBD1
CSVGAPPGQPTDTQYF
TGCAGCGTTGGGGCCCCGCCGGGACAGCCCACAGATACGCAGTATTTT
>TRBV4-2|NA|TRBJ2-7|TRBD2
CASSQDASGGADEQYF
TGTGCCAGCAGCCAAGATGCTAGCGGGGGGGCCGACGAGCAGTACTTC
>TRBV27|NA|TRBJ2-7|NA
CASSRVSSYEQYF
TGTGCCAGCAGCAGGGTCAGCTCCTACGAGCAGTACTTC
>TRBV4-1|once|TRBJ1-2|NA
CASSHREWEVVPGLHYGYTF
TGCGCCAGCAGCCATCGAGAATGGGAGGTTGTGCCGGGACTCCACTATGGCTACACCTTC
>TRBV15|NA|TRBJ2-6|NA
CATSSGQPSGANVLTF
TGTGCCACCAGCTCAGGACAGCCCTCTGGGGCCAACGTCCTGACTTTC
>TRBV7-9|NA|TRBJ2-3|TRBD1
CASKSTGWGSDTQYF
TGTGCCAGCAAATCGACAGGGTGGGGGTCAGATACGCAGTATTTT
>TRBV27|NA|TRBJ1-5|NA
CASSPAGGNQPQHF
TGTGCCAGCAGTCCCGCAGGGGGCAATCAGCCCCAGCATTTT
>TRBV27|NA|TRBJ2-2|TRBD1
CASRSLGQSTGELFF
TGTGCCAGCAGGTCTCTGGGACAGAGCACCGGGGAGCTGTTTTTT
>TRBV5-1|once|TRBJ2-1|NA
CASSGDDSLNEQFF
TGCGCCAGCAGCGGAGACGACAGCCTTAATGAGCAGTTCTTC
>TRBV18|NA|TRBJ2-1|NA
CASSPSGSYNEQFF
TGTGCCAGCTCACCCTCAGGGTCCTACAATGAGCAGTTCTTC
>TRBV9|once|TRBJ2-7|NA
CASSPSQAGSSYEQYF
TGTGCCAGCAGCCCTAGCCAGGCGGGGAGCTCCTACGAGCAGTACTTC
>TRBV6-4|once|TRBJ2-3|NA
CASSATGDSSTDTQYF
TGTGCCAGCAGCGCCACAGGGGACTCCTCCACAGATACGCAGTATTTT
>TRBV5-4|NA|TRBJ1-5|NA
CASSLAYSNQPQHF
TGTGCCAGCAGCTTGGCGTATAGCAATCAGCCCCAGCATTTT
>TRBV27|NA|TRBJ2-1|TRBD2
CASSMYGGAGNEQFF
TGTGCCAGCAGTATGTACGGGGGGGCGGGGAATGAGCAGTTCTTC
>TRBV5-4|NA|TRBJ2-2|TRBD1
CASSLHRGPHGELFF
TGTGCCAGCAGCTTGCACAGGGGGCCTCACGGGGAGCTGTTTTTT
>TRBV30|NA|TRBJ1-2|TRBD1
CAWPTGTGGYTF
TGTGCCTGGCCGACAGGGACCGGGGGCTACACCTTC
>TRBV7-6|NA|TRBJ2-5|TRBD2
CASSKFLAGGGETQYF
TGTGCCAGCAGCAAATTCCTAGCGGGGGGGGGAGAGACCCAGTACTTC
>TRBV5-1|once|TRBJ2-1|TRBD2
CASSLTSGYNEQFF
TGCGCCAGCAGCTTGACTAGCGGCTACAATGAGCAGTTCTTC
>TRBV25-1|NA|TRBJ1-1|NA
CASSEYRNTEAFF
TGTGCCAGCAGTGAGTACAGGAACACTGAAGCTTTCTTT
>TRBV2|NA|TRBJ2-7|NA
CASSEITAYEQYF
TGTGCCAGCAGTGAAATTACGGCCTACGAGCAGTACTTC
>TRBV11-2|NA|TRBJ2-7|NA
CASSPPGPRYEQYF
TGTGCCAGCAGCCCACCAGGGCCCAGGTACGAGCAGTACTTC
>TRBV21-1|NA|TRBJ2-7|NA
CASSRSPLTGQEPYEQYF
TGTGCCAGCAGCAGATCCCCTCTAACGGGACAGGAACCCTACGAGCAGTACTTC
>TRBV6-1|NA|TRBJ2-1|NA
CASIQGFNEQFF
TGTGCCAGCATTCAGGGATTCAATGAGCAGTTCTTC
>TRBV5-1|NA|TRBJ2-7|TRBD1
CASSSWTGGNGEQYF
TGCGCCAGCAGCTCGTGGACAGGGGGAAACGGGGAGCAGTACTTC
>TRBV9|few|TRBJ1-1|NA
CASSPPASTEAFF
TGTGCCAGCAGCCCCCCGGCTAGCACTGAAGCTTTCTTT
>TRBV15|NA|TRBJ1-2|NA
CATSTHYGYTF
TGTGCCACCTCGACTCACTATGGCTACACCTTC
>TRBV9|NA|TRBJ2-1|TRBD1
CASSVRTGTGRSGPYNEQFF
TGTGCCAGCAGCGTTAGAACCGGGACAGGGCGTAGCGGGCCCTACAATGAGCAGTTCTTC
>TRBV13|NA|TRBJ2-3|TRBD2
CASSQDFHSGGQDF
TGTGCCAGCAGCCAAGATTTCCACTCGGGGGGGCAGGATTTT
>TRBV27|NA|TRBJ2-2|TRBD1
CASSHGTGATGELFF
TGTGCCAGCAGTCACGGGACAGGAGCAACCGGGGAGCTGTTTTTT
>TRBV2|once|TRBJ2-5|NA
CASSEAGGYQETQYF
TGTGCCAGCAGTGAAGCCGGGGGATACCAAGAGACCCAGTACTTC
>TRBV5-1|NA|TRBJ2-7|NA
CASSLDTSSYEQYF
TGCGCCAGCAGCTTGGACACCAGCTCCTACGAGCAGTACTTC
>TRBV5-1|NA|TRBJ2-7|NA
CASSSDDGSSYEQYF
TGCGCCAGCAGTTCGGACGACGGGAGCTCCTACGAGCAGTACTTC
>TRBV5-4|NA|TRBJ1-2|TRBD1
CASSSQGDRSNYGYTF
TGTGCCAGCAGCTCCCAGGGGGACAGGTCTAACTATGGCTACACCTTC
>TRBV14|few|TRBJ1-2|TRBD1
CASSPPGQGHYGYTF
TGTGCCAGCAGCCCCCCGGGACAGGGACACTATGGCTACACCTTC
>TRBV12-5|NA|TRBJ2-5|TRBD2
CASGPPGLALDGETQYF
TGTGCTAGTGGACCGCCGGGACTAGCGTTAGACGGGGAGACCCAGTACTTC
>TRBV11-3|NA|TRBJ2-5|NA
CASSPGDSGAQYF
TGTGCCTCGTCCCCCGGAGACTCAGGGGCCCAGTACTTC
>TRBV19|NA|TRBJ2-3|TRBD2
CASSIVDGGGAGEDTQYF
TGTGCCAGTAGTATAGTAGACGGCGGGGGGGCCGGGGAAGATACGCAGTATTTT
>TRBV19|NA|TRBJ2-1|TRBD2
CASSTPGGADSYNEQFF
TGTGCCAGTAGTACCCCCGGGGGGGCAGACTCCTACAATGAGCAGTTCTTC
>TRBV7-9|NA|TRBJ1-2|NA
CASSFAGGADGYTF
TGTGCCAGCAGCTTTGCGGGGGGGGCCGATGGCTACACCTTC
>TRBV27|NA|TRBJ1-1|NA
CASSLFGGLDTEAFF
TGTGCCAGCAGTTTATTTGGGGGCTTGGACACTGAAGCTTTCTTT
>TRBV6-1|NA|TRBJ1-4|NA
CASSEVRGGGEKLFF
TGTGCCAGCAGTGAAGTACGGGGGGGCGGGGAAAAACTGTTTTTT
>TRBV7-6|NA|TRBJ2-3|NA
CASSLVNLLTPSTDTQYF
TGTGCCAGCAGCTTAGTAAACTTATTAACCCCTAGCACAGATACGCAGTATTTT
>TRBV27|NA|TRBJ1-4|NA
CASSFPHEKLFF
TGTGCCAGCAGTTTCCCTCATGAAAAACTGTTTTTT
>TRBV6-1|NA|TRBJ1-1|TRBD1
CASSEHRGGAEAFF
TGTGCCAGCAGTGAGCACAGGGGAGGAGCTGAAGCTTTCTTT